This T cell receptor (beta chain) was found in a study of T cells in localized non-small cell lung cancer. Study-level results: Clonality peaked in uninvolved adjacent lung rather than tumor.

Clones were sequenced by immunoSEQ multiplex PCR, and TCRdb holds only the in-frame ones, with some missing. This table holds 70,000 to 100,000 clones, more than 70% found once. Germline CDR1 and CDR2: SGDLS and YYNGEE. With 0 bases removed from V and 2 bases from J, the gap between germline ends came to 12 bases. CDR3 size: 15 residues. In regard to this clone: The antigen is undetermined.

V usage is TRBV9 and J usage is TRBJ2-7; D is ambiguous. The receptor was derived from a female donor over 55 with stage I lung adenocarcinoma. The material sequenced was peripheral blood, taken before any cancer treatment. In DNA form, the CDR3 reads TGTGCCAGCAGCGTAGGAGTTAGCACGGCCTACGAGCAGTACTTC. Protein product: CASSVGVSTAYEQYF.